Shown below are 30 T cell receptor beta chains from a single sample sequenced in a study of T cell changes during pregnancy in multiple sclerosis (dated by TCRdb to about 2019). Receptor amplification or capture employed the immunoSEQ multiplex PCR assay. TCRdb mirrors the immuneACCESS table, restricted to in-frame sequences. Some clones are absent from its copies; in checked studies, under half trace to an unresolved V gene, and the reason for the others is unknown. In this sample the table shows roughly 65,000 clones, approximately 90% of which occur a single time. Approximately 1.3% of the sample comes from the top ten. This material consisted of peripheral blood, taken in the third trimester of pregnancy. The receptor source for this set is a female donor in good health, enrolled as a control in a pregnancy study.

The V gene is TRBV2, the J gene TRBJ1-1; D is possibly TRBD1 (6 bases). This CDR3 is 13 amino acids long. Germline V gives CDR1 SNHLY, CDR2 FYNNEI. V was shortened by 7 bases and J by 4 bases, with 13 bases between the two germline ends. The CDR3 bases are TGTGCCAGCACTAAGGAACAGGGCACTGAAGCTTTCTTT. Its protein product is CASTKEQGTEAFF. Full variable domain (rest looked up from reference TRBV2 and TRBJ1-1): EPEVTQTPSHQVTQMGQEVILRCVPISNHLYFYWYRQILGQKVEFLVSFYNNEISEKSEIFDDQFSVERPDGSNFTLKIRSTKLEDSAMYFCASTKEQGTEAFFGQGTRLTVV.

The CDR3 DNA sequence: TGCGCCAGCAGCCCGAGGGGGCGGGGGGGCCCCGACAATGAGCAGTTCTTC. This codes for CASSPRGRGGPDNEQFF. The chain links TRBV4-1 to TRBJ2-1; 9 bases match TRBD2. This CDR3 has 17 residues. Losses at the gene ends were 4 bases for V and 5 bases for J; bases not matched to a gene: 12. The V gene's germline CDR1 is MGHRA and CDR2 YSYEKL.

The chain couples TRBV6-5 to TRBJ1-2; D perhaps matches TRBD1 (5 bases). The germline V and J ends were trimmed by 0 bases and 7 bases, with 15 bases remaining between them. This CDR3 comprises 15 residues. Germline V lookup: CDR1 MNHEY, CDR2 SVGAGI. In DNA, the CDR3 is TGTGCCAGCAGTTACTCGGGATGGGGGGATGGTGGCTACACCTTC. This translates into CASSYSGWGDGGYTF.

The chain recombines TRBV6-1 with TRBJ1-1, with D uncertain. In germline, CDR1 is MNHNS, CDR2 SASEGT. Trimming removed 3 bases from V and 2 bases from J, with 10 bases in between. The CDR3 is 14 amino acids. The CDR3 sequence: CASSDGRENTEAFF. CDR3 coding DNA: TGTGCCAGCAGTGACGGACGGGAAAACACTGAAGCTTTCTTT.

This chain uses TRBV9 with TRBJ1-2; TRBD1 might be the D (6 bases). CDR3 length: 13 amino acids. Germline V gene sequence: CDR1 SGDLS, CDR2 YYNGEE. V was cut by 3 bases and J by 4 bases, with 10 bases left in between. The CDR3 loop reads CASSGTDSYGYTF. CDR3 in DNA: TGTGCCAGCAGCGGGACAGACAGCTATGGCTACACCTTC. The variable domain in full, with the rest retrieved from reference TRBV9 and TRBJ1-2, is DSGVTQTPKHLITATGQRVTLRCSPRSGDLSVYWYQQSLDQGLQFLIQYYNGEERAKGNILERFSAQQFPDLHSELNLSSLELGDSALYFCASSGTDSYGYTFGSGTRLTVV.

The table lists this clone with a count of one. This chain uses TRBV19 with TRBJ1-5, with 7 bases lining up with TRBD1. With 6 bases clipped from V and 5 bases from J, the junction kept 7 bases outside the gene matches. The CDR3 has 14 amino acids. CDR1 is LNHDA, CDR2 SQIVND, per germline (reference sequence). The CDR3 spells CASRQGQLDQPQHF. The CDR3 DNA is TGTGCCAGTAGACAGGGACAGTTGGATCAGCCCCAGCATTTT. Combining the CDR3 with reference TRBV19 and TRBJ1-5 gives the whole variable domain DGGITQSPKYLFRKEGQNVTLSCEQNLNHDAMYWYRQDPGQGLRLIYYSQIVNDFQKGDIAEGYSVSREKKESFPLTVTSAQKNPTAFYLCASRQGQLDQPQHFGDGTRLSIL.

V and J are TRBV4-2 and TRBJ2-7; 7 positions match TRBD1. Germline values: CDR1 LGHNA, CDR2 YNFKEQ. After removal of 1 base from V and 5 bases from J, the junction contained 2 bases not matched to a gene. The CDR3 covers 13 residues. Here the CDR3 DNA reads TGTGCCAGCAGCCAAGTACAGGGGCACGAGCAGTACTTC. Translating it yields CASSQVQGHEQYF.

The V call is TRBV20-1, the J call TRBJ2-7; the D is unclear. Germline V CDR1 and CDR2: DFQATT, SNEGSKA (reference sequence). V was clipped by 2 bases and J by 5 bases, with 4 bases between them. The length of the CDR3 is 10 residues. CDR3 amino acids: CSARLNEQYF. The CDR3 DNA reads as TGCAGTGCTAGACTAAACGAGCAGTACTTC.

The CDR3 DNA is TGCGCCAGCAGCCGGGAGGGACTATTGAACACCGGGGAGCTGTTTTTT. The encoded protein is CASSREGLLNTGELFF. The J gene is TRBJ2-2, the V gene TRBV5-1, with 8 bases fitting TRBD2. The junction had 6 bases not matched to a gene; V was cut back by 4 bases and J by 1 base. This CDR3 contains 16 residues. CDR1 and CDR2 (germline): SGHRS, YFSETQ.

This chain connects TRBV30 to TRBJ1-4, with D uncertain. This CDR3 has 14 amino acids. Trimming shortened V by 0 bases and J by 0 bases, and 5 bases separated the two germline ends. CDR1 GTSNPN and CDR2 SVGIG come from the germline V gene (reference sequence). The CDR3 is CAWSVIATNEKLFF. The CDR3 coding sequence is TGTGCCTGGAGTGTAATCGCAACTAATGAAAAACTGTTTTTT.

The chain recombines TRBV30 with TRBJ2-7; 7 bases align to TRBD1. Germline V gives CDR1 GTSNPN, CDR2 SVGIG (reference sequence). V lost 3 bases to trimming and J lost 5 bases; unmatched junction nucleotides: 10. This CDR3 spans 14 amino acids. CDR3 region: CAWSKTGLGDEQYF. CDR3 bases: TGTGCCTGGAGCAAGACAGGGCTCGGGGACGAGCAGTACTTC.

This chain joins TRBV15 and TRBJ2-2; 8 positions match TRBD2. V gave up 5 bases and J gave up 5 bases; unmatched junction bases: 7. Looked up from germline, CDR1 is LNHNV and CDR2 is YYDKDF (reference sequence). The CDR3 has 15 residues. The CDR3 here is CATSPGGPGTGELFF. The CDR3 DNA sequence: TGTGCCACCAGCCCGGGGGGGCCGGGAACCGGGGAGCTGTTTTTT.

This clone was detected only once. The chain has TRBV20-1 and TRBJ2-7; tentative D call: TRBD2 (5 bases). The CDR3 length is 11 residues. CDR1 and CDR2 from the germline V gene are DFQATT and SNEGSKA (reference sequence). V lost 5 bases to trimming and J lost 1 base, with 6 bases between them. CDR3: CSAGESYEQYF. For the CDR3, the DNA is TGCAGTGCTGGGGAGTCCTACGAGCAGTACTTC.

This sequence joins TRBV6-6 and TRBJ1-2, with TRBD1 matching over 7 bases. V lost 2 bases and J lost 6; bases outside the gene matches: 3. The CDR3 spans 13 residues. Germline V lookup: CDR1 MNHNY, CDR2 SVGAGI (reference sequence). CDR3: CASSYEDRNGYTF. DNA of the CDR3: TGTGCCAGCAGTTACGAGGACAGGAATGGCTACACCTTC.

This clone was seen only a few times. V usage is TRBV14 and J usage is TRBJ2-3, with 7 bases matching TRBD2. J lost 1 base, V lost 4 bases, and 8 bases had no gene match. Germline CDR1 is SGHDN and CDR2 is FVKESK. CDR3 length: 16 amino acids. CDR3 residues: CASSPFESGGTDTQYF. The CDR3 nucleotides are TGTGCCAGCAGCCCCTTTGAGAGCGGGGGCACAGATACGCAGTATTTT. Complete variable domain (other parts from reference TRBV14 and TRBJ2-3): EAGVTQFPSHSVIEKGQTVTLRCDPISGHDNLYWYRRVMGKEIKFLLHFVKESKQDESGMPNNRFLAERTGGTYSTLKVQPAELEDSGVYFCASSPFESGGTDTQYFGPGTRLTVL.

CDR3 protein: CASRLEGNTEAFF. The CDR3 DNA reads TGTGCCAGCAGGTTAGAGGGGAACACTGAAGCTTTCTTT. This chain links TRBV6-4 with TRBJ1-1; D call uncertain. Germline values: CDR1 MRHNA, CDR2 SNTAGT. This CDR3 contains 13 residues. V dropped 6 bases and J dropped 1 base, with 9 bases sitting between them.

This clone was observed a single time. This chain connects TRBV19 to TRBJ1-2; 7 bases map to TRBD1. This CDR3 has 11 residues. Germline loops: CDR1 LNHDA, CDR2 SQIVND (reference sequence). Germline trimming cut 10 bases from V and 8 bases from J; bases unmatched to any gene: 7. The chain's CDR3 is CATRTGVGYTF. CDR3 bases: TGTGCCACAAGGACAGGTGTGGGCTACACCTTC.

The chain is built from TRBV11-2 and TRBJ1-1; D is uncertain. The germline gives CDR1 SGHAT, CDR2 FQNNGV. V was clipped by 5 bases and J by 12 bases, with 13 bases between them. The CDR3 sequence is 11 residues long. The CDR3 reads CASSASPVTFF. The CDR3 nucleotides are TGTGCCAGCAGCGCCTCCCCGGTCACTTTCTTT.

The V and J genes are TRBV4-3 and TRBJ2-3; D is undetermined. This CDR3 is built from 14 residues. From germline, CDR1 is LGHNA and CDR2 YSLEER. Trimming stripped 0 bases from V and 1 base from J, with 5 bases between. CDR3 residues: CASSQEPGTDTQYF. In nucleotides, the CDR3 is TGCGCCAGCAGCCAAGAGCCGGGCACAGATACGCAGTATTTT.

The rearrangement uses TRBV9 and TRBJ1-6; a possible D gene is TRBD1 (5 bases). This CDR3 region has 17 residues. V gave up 0 bases and J gave up 4 bases, with 14 bases separating them. CDR1 and CDR2 from the germline V gene are SGDLS and YYNGEE. The CDR3 nucleotides are TGTGCCAGCAGCGTAGCGTGGGGCCCAGGGTATAATTCACCCCTCCACTTT. It codes for CASSVAWGPGYNSPLHF.

The V call is TRBV7-6, the J call TRBJ2-7; 10 nucleotides line up with TRBD1. CDR3 length: 19 amino acids. Trimming took 2 bases from V and 1 from J; bases not matched to a gene: 14. The germline V gene has CDR1 SGHVS and CDR2 FNYEAQ. As DNA, the CDR3 is TGTGCCAGCAGCTTACAAAGTCCTGCAGGGACAGGGGTTTCCTACGAGCAGTACTTC. It yields the protein CASSLQSPAGTGVSYEQYF.

This clone was seen more than once but under ten times. The genes are TRBV6-1 and TRBJ1-2, with D possibly being TRBD1 (6 bases). This CDR3 has 13 amino acids. V was trimmed by 4 bases and J by 4 bases, leaving 10 bases between them. In germline, CDR1 is MNHNS, CDR2 SASEGT. The CDR3 here is CASSGGTFYGYTF. The CDR3 nucleotides read TGTGCCAGCAGTGGAGGGACATTCTATGGCTACACCTTC.

This clone showed up just once. This chain connects TRBV4-3 to TRBJ2-4; D might be TRBD2 (6 bases). The CDR3 sequence is 13 residues long. V was shortened by 1 base and J by 5 bases, with 6 bases between the two germline ends. Germline assignment: CDR1 LGHNA and CDR2 YSLEER. The CDR3 DNA is TGCGCCAGCAGCCAAGCGGGGGAAAACATTCAGTACTTC. Its protein is CASSQAGENIQYF.

Regarding this clone: This specimen includes other DNA sequences encoding the same CDR3. The chain is built from TRBV19 and TRBJ2-3, with TRBD2 matching over 8 bases. Unmatched junction bases numbered 2, after V lost 5 bases and J lost 1 base. The germline V gene has CDR1 LNHDA and CDR2 SQIVND (reference sequence). This CDR3 is built from 14 residues. The CDR3 sequence: CASSPGGGTDTQYF. CDR3 coding DNA: TGTGCCAGTAGTCCGGGGGGGGGCACAGATACGCAGTATTTT.

V gene TRBV6-5 combines with J gene TRBJ1-2; 8 bases are shared with TRBD1. The germline CDR1 and CDR2 sequences are MNHEY and SVGAGI. The CDR3 length is 14 residues. With V trimmed by 2 bases and J by 4 bases, 3 bases remained unmatched. Written as DNA, the CDR3 is TGTGCCAGCAGTTACGGGACAGGTAGCTATGGCTACACCTTC. Translation: CASSYGTGSYGYTF.

This chain joins TRBV28 and TRBJ2-5, with a possible D match to TRBD2 (7 bases). The germline gives CDR1 MDHEN, CDR2 SYDVKM. The CDR3 runs 14 residues. The germline V and J ends were trimmed by 3 bases and 4 bases, with 12 bases remaining between them. The CDR3 spells CASSFAGARETQYF. As DNA, the CDR3 is TGTGCCAGCAGTTTTGCGGGGGCTCGAGAGACCCAGTACTTC.

This clone occurred once. V and J are TRBV18 and TRBJ2-7; 7 bases match TRBD1. The CDR3 has 15 residues. J was trimmed by 6 bases and V by 6 bases; bases with no gene match: 14. Per the germline V gene, CDR1 is KGHSH and CDR2 is LQKENI. The CDR3 DNA sequence: TGTGCCAGCTCTCCAAGCAGGGGGAGAGAGGGCGAGCAGTACTTC. It codes for CASSPSRGREGEQYF.

This chain links TRBV18 with TRBJ2-1; 8 bases are a match to TRBD1. The CDR3 covers 16 residues. Germline CDR1 and CDR2: KGHSH and LQKENI. V trimming: 1 base; J trimming: 6 bases; junction bases outside the gene matches: 8. The CDR3 region is CASSPLAGGNSNEQFF. The CDR3 DNA reads as TGTGCCAGCTCACCACTCGCAGGGGGCAATAGCAATGAGCAGTTCTTC.

This chain connects TRBV6-6 to TRBJ2-7; TRBD1 matches 12 bases. Per the germline V gene, CDR1 is MNHNY and CDR2 is SVGAGI (reference sequence). CDR3 length: 15 amino acids. J gave up 2 bases and V 6 bases, and 5 bases lay outside the gene matches. DNA of the CDR3: TGTGCCAGCAGACAGGGACAGGGGGCGACCTACGAGCAGTACTTC. Its translation: CASRQGQGATYEQYF.

The chain employs TRBV6-5 and TRBJ2-5; D remains ambiguous. Trimming removed 6 bases from V and 2 bases from J, with 7 bases in between. The CDR3 is 12 amino acids. Germline V gene sequence: CDR1 MNHEY, CDR2 SVGAGI. Here the CDR3 reads CASRGRQETQYF. The CDR3 DNA follows: TGTGCCAGCAGGGGCCGTCAAGAGACCCAGTACTTC.